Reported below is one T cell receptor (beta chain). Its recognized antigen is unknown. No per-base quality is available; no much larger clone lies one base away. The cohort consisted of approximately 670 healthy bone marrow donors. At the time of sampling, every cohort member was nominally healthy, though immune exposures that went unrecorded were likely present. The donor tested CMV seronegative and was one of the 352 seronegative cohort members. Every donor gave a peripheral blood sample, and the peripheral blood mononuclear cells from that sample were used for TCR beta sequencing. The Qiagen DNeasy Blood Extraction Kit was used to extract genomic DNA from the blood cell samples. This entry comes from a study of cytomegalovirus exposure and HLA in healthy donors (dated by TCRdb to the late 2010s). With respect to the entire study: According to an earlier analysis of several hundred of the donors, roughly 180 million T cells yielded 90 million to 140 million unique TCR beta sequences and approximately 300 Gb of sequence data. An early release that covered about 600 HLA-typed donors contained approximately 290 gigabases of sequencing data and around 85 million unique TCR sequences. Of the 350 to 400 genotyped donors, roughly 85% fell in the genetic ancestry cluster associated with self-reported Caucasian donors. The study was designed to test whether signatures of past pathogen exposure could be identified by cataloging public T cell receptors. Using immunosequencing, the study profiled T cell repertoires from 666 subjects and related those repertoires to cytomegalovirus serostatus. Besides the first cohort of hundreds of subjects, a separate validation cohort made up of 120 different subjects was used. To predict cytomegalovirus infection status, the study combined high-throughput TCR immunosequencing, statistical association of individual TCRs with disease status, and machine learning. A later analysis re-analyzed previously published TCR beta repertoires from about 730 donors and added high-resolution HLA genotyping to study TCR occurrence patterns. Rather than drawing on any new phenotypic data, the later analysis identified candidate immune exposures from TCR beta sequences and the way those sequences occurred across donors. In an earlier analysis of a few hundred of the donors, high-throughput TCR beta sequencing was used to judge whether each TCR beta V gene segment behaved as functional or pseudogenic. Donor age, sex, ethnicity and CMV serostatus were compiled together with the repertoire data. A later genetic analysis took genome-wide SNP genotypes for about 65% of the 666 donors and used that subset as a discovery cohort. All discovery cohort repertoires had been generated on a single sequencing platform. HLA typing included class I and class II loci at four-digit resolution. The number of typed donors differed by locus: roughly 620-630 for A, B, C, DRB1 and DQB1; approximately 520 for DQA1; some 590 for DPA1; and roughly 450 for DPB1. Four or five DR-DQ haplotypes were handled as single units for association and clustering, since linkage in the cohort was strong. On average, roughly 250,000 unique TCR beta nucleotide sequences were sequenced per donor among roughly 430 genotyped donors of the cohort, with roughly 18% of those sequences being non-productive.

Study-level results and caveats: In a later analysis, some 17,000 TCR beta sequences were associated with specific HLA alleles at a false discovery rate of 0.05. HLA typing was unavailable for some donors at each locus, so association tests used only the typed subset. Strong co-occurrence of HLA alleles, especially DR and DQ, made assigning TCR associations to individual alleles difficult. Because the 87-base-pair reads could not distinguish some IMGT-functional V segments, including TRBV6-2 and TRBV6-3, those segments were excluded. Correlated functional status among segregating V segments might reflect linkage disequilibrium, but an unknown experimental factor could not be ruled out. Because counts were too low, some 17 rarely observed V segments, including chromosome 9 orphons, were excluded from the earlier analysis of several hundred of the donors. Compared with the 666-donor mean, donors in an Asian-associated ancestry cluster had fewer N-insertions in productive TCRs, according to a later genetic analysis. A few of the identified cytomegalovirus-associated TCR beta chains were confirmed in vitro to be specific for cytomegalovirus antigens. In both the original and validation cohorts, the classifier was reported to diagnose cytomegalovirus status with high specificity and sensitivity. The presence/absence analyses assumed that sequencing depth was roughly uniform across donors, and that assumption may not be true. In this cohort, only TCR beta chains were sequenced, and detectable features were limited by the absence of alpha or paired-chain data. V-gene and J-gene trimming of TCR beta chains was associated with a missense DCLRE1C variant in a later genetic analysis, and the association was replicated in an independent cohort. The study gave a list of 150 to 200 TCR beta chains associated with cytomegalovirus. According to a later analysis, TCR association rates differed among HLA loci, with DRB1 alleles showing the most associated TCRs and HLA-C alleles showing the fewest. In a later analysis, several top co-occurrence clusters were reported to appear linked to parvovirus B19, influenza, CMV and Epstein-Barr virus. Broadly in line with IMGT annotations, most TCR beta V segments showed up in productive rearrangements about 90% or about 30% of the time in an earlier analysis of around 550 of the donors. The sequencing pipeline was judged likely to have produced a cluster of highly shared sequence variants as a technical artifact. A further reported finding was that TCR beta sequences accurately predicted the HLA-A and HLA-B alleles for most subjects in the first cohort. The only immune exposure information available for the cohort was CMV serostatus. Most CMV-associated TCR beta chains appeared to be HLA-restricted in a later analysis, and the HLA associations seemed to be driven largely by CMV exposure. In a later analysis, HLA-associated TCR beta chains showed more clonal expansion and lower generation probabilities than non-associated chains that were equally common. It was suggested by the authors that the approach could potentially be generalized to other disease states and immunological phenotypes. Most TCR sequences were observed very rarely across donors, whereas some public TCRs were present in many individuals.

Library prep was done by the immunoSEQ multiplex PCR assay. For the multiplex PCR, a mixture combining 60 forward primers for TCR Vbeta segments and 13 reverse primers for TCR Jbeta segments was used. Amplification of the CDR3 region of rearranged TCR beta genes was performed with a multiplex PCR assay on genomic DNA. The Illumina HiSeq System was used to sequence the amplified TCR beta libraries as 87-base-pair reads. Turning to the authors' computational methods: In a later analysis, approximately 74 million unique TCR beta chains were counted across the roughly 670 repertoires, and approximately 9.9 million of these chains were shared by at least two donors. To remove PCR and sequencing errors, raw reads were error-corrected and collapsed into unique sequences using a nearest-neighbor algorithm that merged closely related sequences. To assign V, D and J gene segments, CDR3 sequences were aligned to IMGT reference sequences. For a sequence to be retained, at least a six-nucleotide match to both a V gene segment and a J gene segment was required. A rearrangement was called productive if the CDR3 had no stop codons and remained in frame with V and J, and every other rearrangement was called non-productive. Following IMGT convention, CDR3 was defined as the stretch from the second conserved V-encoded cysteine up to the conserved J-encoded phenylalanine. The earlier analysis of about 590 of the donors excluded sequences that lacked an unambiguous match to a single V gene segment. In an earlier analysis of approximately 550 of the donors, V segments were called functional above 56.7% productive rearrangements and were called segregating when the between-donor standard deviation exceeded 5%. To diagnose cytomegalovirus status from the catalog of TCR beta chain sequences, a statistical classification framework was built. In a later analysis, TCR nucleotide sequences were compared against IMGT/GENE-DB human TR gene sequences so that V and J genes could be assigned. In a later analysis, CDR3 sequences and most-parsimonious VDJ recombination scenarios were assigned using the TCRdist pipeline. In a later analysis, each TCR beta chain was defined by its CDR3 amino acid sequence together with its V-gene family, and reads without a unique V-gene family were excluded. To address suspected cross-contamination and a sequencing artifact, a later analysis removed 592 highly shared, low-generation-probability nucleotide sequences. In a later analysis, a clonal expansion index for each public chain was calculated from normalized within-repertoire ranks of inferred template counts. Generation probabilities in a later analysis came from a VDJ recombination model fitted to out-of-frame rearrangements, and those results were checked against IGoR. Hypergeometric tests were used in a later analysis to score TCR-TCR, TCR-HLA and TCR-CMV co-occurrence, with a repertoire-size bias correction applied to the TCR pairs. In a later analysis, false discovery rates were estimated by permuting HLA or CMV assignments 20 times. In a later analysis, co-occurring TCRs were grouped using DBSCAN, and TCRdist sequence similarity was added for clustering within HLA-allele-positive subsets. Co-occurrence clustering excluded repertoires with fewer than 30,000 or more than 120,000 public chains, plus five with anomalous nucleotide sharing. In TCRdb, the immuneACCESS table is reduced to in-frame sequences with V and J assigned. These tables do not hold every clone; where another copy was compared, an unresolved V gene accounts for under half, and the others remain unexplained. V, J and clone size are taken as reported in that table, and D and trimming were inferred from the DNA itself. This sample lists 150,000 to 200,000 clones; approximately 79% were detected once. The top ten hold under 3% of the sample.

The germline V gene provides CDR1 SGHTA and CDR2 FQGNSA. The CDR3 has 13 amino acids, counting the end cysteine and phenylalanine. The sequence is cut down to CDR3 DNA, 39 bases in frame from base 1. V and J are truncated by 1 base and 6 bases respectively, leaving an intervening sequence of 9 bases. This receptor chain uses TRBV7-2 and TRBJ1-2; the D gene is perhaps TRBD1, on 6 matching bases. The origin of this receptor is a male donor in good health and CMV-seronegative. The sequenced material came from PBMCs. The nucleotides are TGTGCCAGCAGCTTAGTATACAGGGATGGCTACACCTTC. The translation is CASSLVYRDGYTF.